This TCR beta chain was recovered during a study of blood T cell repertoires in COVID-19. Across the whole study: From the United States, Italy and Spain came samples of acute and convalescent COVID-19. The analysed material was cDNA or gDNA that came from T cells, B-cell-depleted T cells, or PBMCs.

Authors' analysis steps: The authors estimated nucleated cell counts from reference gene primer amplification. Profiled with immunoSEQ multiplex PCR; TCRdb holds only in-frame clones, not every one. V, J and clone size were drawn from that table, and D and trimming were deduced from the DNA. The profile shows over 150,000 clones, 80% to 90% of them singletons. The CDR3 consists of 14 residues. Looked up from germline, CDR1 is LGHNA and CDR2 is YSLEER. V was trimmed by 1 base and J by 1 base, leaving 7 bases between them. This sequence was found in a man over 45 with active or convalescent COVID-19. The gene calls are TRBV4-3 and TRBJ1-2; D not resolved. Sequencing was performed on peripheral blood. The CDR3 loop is CASSQGENNYGYTF. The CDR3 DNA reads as TGCGCCAGCAGCCAAGGGGAGAATAACTATGGCTACACCTTC.